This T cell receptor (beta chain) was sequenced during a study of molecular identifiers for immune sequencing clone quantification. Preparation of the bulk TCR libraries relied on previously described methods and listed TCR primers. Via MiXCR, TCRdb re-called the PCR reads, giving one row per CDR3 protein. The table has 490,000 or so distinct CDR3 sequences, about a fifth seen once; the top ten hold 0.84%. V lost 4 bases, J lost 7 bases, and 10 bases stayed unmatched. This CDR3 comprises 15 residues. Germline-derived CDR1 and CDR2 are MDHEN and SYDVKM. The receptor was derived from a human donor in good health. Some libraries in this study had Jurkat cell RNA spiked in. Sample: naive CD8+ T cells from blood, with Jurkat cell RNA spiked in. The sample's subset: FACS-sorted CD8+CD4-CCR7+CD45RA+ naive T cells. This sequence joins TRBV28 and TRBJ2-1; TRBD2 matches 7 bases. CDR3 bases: TGTGCCAGCAGTTCAACGTGGGCTAGCGGAAATGAGCAGTTCTTC. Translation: CASSSTWASGNEQFF. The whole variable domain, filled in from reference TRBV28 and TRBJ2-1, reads DVKVTQSSRYLVKRTGEKVFLECVQDMDHENMFWYRQDPGLGLRLIYFSYDVKMKEKGDIPEGYSVSREKKERFSLILESASTNQTSMYLCASSSTWASGNEQFFGPGTRLTVL.